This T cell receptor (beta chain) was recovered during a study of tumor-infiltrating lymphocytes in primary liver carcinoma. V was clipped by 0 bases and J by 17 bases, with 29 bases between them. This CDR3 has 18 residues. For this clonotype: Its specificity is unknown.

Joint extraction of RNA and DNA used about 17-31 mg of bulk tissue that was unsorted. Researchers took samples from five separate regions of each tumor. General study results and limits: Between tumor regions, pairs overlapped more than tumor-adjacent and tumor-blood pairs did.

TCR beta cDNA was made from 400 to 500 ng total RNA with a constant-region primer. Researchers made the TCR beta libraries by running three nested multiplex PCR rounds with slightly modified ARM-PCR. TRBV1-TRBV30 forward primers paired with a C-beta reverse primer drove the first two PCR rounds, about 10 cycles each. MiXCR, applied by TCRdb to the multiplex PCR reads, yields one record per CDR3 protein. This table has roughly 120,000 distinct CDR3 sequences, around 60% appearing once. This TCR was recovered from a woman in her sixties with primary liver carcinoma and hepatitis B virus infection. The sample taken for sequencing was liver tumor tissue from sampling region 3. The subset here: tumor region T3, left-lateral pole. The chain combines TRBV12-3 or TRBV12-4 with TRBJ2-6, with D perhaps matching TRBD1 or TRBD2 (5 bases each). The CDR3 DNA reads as TGTGCCAGCAGTTTAGCCGGTCTCGGGAAGGCTGGGGCCAACATCATGACTTTC. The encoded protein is CASSLAGLGKAGANIMTF.